These 32 T cell receptor beta chains were all obtained from the same sample, sequenced in a study of shared clonotypes between healthy human individuals. Clones were read by immunoSEQ multiplex PCR, and TCRdb kept only the in-frame ones, dropping some. This sample has 1,500,000 or so clones; roughly 98.5% occur once, and the top ten carry roughly 0.35%. Sample: naive CD4+ T cells sorted from blood. Subset reported: CD45RA+ positively selected. These TCRs come from a man under 40 in good health.

Regarding this clone: Other DNA variants within this sample encode the same CDR3. The chain employs TRBV18 and TRBJ2-1; D uncertain. The germline V gene has CDR1 KGHSH and CDR2 LQKENI. CDR3 length: 13 residues. V lost 0 bases to trimming and J lost 7 bases, with 7 bases between them. The DNA for the CDR3 is TGTGCCAGCTCACCACCTAGCCAGAATGAGCAGTTCTTC. Translating it yields CASSPPSQNEQFF.

This chain connects TRBV5-1 to TRBJ2-5; tentatively, D is TRBD2 (6 bases). Trimming removed 2 bases at V and 4 bases at J, with 12 bases between. CDR1 SGHRS and CDR2 YFSETQ come from the germline V gene. The CDR3 is 14 residues long. CDR3 amino acids: CASSLRGGGETQYF. CDR3 DNA: TGCGCCAGCAGCTTACGGGGAGGCGGAGAGACCCAGTACTTC.

This chain joins TRBV9 and TRBJ2-1; 8 nucleotides agree with TRBD2. Germline V gene lookup returns CDR1 SGDLS and CDR2 YYNGEE. This CDR3 region has 15 residues. After removal of 0 bases from V and 7 bases from J, the junction contained 6 bases not matched to a gene. CDR3 sequence (DNA): TGTGCCAGCAGCGTAGGGGCTAGCGGGTCTAATGAGCAGTTCTTC. Residues: CASSVGASGSNEQFF.

This clone was counted a single time. This chain connects TRBV5-1 to TRBJ2-3; the match to TRBD2 covers 8 bases. With 4 bases clipped from V and 2 bases from J, the junction kept 9 bases outside the gene matches. Germline V gives CDR1 SGHRS, CDR2 YFSETQ. The CDR3 is 16 residues long. In DNA form, the CDR3 reads TGCGCCAGCAGCGTACTTAGCGGGAAGGCCACAGATACGCAGTATTTT. Amino acids: CASSVLSGKATDTQYF. Full variable domain (rest looked up from reference TRBV5-1 and TRBJ2-3): KAGVTQTPRYLIKTRGQQVTLSCSPISGHRSVSWYQQTPGQGLQFLFEYFSETQRNKGNFPGRFSGRQFSNSRSEMNVSTLELGDSALYLCASSVLSGKATDTQYFGPGTRLTVL.

The chain couples TRBV14 to TRBJ2-2, with D perhaps TRBD1 (6 bases). Germline V gene lookup returns CDR1 SGHDN and CDR2 FVKESK. V was pared by 1 base and J by 3 bases, with 12 bases between. This CDR3 has 16 residues. CDR3 sequence: CASSQVGGVDTGELFF. As DNA, the CDR3 is TGTGCCAGCAGCCAAGTAGGGGGAGTAGACACCGGGGAGCTGTTTTTT.

This chain links TRBV5-1 with TRBJ2-6; tentatively, D is TRBD1 (6 bases). V lost 6 bases to trimming and J lost 3 bases, with 13 bases between them. CDR3 length: 15 amino acids. Germline assignment: CDR1 SGHRS and CDR2 YFSETQ. CDR3 amino acids: CASTGTGSGANVLTF. For the CDR3, the DNA is TGCGCCAGCACCGGAACAGGGAGTGGGGCCAACGTCCTGACTTTC. The full variable domain, rest sourced from reference TRBV5-1 and TRBJ2-6, is KAGVTQTPRYLIKTRGQQVTLSCSPISGHRSVSWYQQTPGQGLQFLFEYFSETQRNKGNFPGRFSGRQFSNSRSEMNVSTLELGDSALYLCASTGTGSGANVLTFGAGSRLTVL.

The chain links TRBV21-1 to TRBJ1-1. TRBV21-1 is termed a pseudogene. CDR3 size: 16 residues. The CDR3 region has the DNA TGTGCCAGCAGCAAACGCGGTGGGGGTCGGAAGGCTGAAGCTTTCTTT. Residues: CASSKRGGGRKAEAFF.

J is TRBJ1-2 and V is TRBV29-1; D not certain. The V end lost 4 bases, the J end lost 2 bases, and 14 bases lay between the germline ends. The CDR3 consists of 14 residues. Germline V gives CDR1 SQVTM, CDR2 ANQGSEA. The chain's CDR3 is CSVAFRLENYGYTF. In DNA, the CDR3 is TGCAGCGTTGCTTTCAGATTAGAAAACTATGGCTACACCTTC.

This chain uses TRBV4-3 with TRBJ2-3; 9 nucleotides line up with TRBD1. CDR1 LGHNA and CDR2 YSLEER come from the germline V gene. J was trimmed by 1 base and V by 0 bases; bases with no gene match: 2. The CDR3 length is 16 residues. The CDR3: CASSQEQGAGTDTQYF. DNA of the CDR3: TGCGCCAGCAGCCAAGAACAGGGGGCCGGCACAGATACGCAGTATTTT.

The genes are TRBV9 and TRBJ2-7, with 8 bases matching TRBD2. The CDR3 extends over 16 amino acids. Germline V lookup: CDR1 SGDLS, CDR2 YYNGEE. The V segment lost 0 bases and the J segment 0 bases; nucleotides outside the gene matches: 5. In DNA form, the CDR3 reads TGTGCCAGCAGCGTAGATGGGACTAGTCGCTCCTACGAGCAGTACTTC. This translates into CASSVDGTSRSYEQYF. Full variable domain (outside the CDR3, taken from reference TRBV9 and TRBJ2-7): DSGVTQTPKHLITATGQRVTLRCSPRSGDLSVYWYQQSLDQGLQFLIQYYNGEERAKGNILERFSAQQFPDLHSELNLSSLELGDSALYFCASSVDGTSRSYEQYFGPGTRLTVT.

This chain connects TRBV5-5 to TRBJ2-7, with TRBD1 matching 7 bases. This CDR3 has 15 residues. The V segment lost 0 bases and the J segment 3 bases; nucleotides outside the gene matches: 6. Looked up from germline, CDR1 is SGHKS and CDR2 is YYEKEE (reference sequence). The CDR3 spells CASSLAPGQIYEQYF. The DNA for the CDR3 is TGTGCCAGCAGCTTGGCTCCGGGACAGATCTACGAGCAGTACTTC. Using reference TRBV5-5 and TRBJ2-7 for the parts outside the CDR3, the full variable domain is DAGVTQSPTHLIKTRGQQVTLRCSPISGHKSVSWYQQVLGQGPQFIFQYYEKEERGRGNFPDRFSARQFPNYSSELNVNALLLGDSALYLCASSLAPGQIYEQYFGPGTRLTVT.

DNA of the CDR3: TGTGCCAGCAGCATCGGACTAGCGGGAGTCAATGAGCAGTTCTTC. Amino acid sequence: CASSIGLAGVNEQFF. The chain combines TRBV7-9 with TRBJ2-1, with 13 positions matching TRBD2. V lost 5 bases, J lost 6 bases, and 4 bases stayed unmatched. Per the germline V gene, CDR1 is SEHNR and CDR2 is FQNEAQ (reference sequence). This CDR3 has 15 amino acids.

This rearrangement joins TRBV14 to TRBJ2-3, with 8 bases matching TRBD2. CDR1 is SGHDN and CDR2 is FVKESK in the germline V gene. Trimming removed 4 bases from V and 3 bases from J; junction bases left unmatched: 9. The CDR3 sequence is 16 residues long. The CDR3 reads CASSRSGTRKTDTQYF. CDR3 sequence (DNA): TGTGCCAGCAGCCGAAGCGGGACTAGAAAAACAGATACGCAGTATTTT.

The chain joins TRBV18 to TRBJ2-7, with a possible D match to TRBD2 (6 bases). This CDR3 region has 16 residues. V lost 5 bases and J lost 5, with 22 bases in between. In germline, CDR1 is KGHSH, CDR2 LQKENI. CDR3 nucleotides: TGTGCCAGCTCATCACTCCACGACACTAGCAGGAACGAGCAGTACTTC. It specifies CASSSLHDTSRNEQYF.

The chain uses TRBV7-9 and TRBJ1-1; possible D gene TRBD1, 6 bases. From germline, CDR1 is SEHNR and CDR2 FQNEAQ (reference sequence). The CDR3 runs 13 residues. Trimming pared 2 bases from V and 4 bases from J, leaving 8 bases between. The DNA of the CDR3 is TGTGCCAGCAGCTTACAGGGGTTCACTGAAGCTTTCTTT. Amino acids: CASSLQGFTEAFF.

The rearrangement joins TRBV27 to TRBJ2-7, with 7 bases identical to TRBD2. The V gene's germline CDR1 is MNHEY and CDR2 SMNVEV (reference sequence). This CDR3 is 15 amino acids long. The V and J ends lost 6 bases and 2 bases, in that order; junction bases with no gene match: 10. The CDR3 DNA follows: TGTGCCAGCAGCCTCCCGGGGAGGGCGGCCTACGAGCAGTACTTC. Translation gives CASSLPGRAAYEQYF.

The genes are TRBV6-1 and TRBJ2-7; D possibly corresponds to TRBD1 (6 bases). CDR3 size: 15 residues. Trimming removed 5 bases at V and 2 bases at J, with 16 bases between. The germline V gene encodes CDR1 MNHNS and CDR2 SASEGT. The CDR3 bases are TGTGCCAGCAGTCGCCGGCCGCAGGGGACCTACGAGCAGTACTTC. It encodes CASSRRPQGTYEQYF.

The CDR3 protein is CASSFPTSGMESLYF. In nucleotides, the CDR3 is TGTGCCAGCAGCTTCCCGACTAGCGGGATGGAGTCCCTGTACTTC. The chain carries TRBV9 and TRBJ2-7, with 11 bases lining up with TRBD2. After removal of 4 bases from V and 12 bases from J, the junction contained 15 bases not matched to a gene. This CDR3 spans 15 amino acids. Germline CDR1 and CDR2: SGDLS and YYNGEE.

The chain has TRBV9 and TRBJ2-1; TRBD2 aligns across 8 bases. The CDR3 runs 15 residues. CDR1 is SGDLS and CDR2 is YYNGEE in the germline V gene. Trimming cost V 2 bases and J 6 bases; bases outside gene matches: 7. The CDR3 DNA is TGTGCCAGCAGCGTCGGAGTCGGGGGGGCCAATGAGCAGTTCTTC. Residues: CASSVGVGGANEQFF.

The V call is TRBV29-1, the J call TRBJ2-5; no definite D call. There are 13 residues in the CDR3. The germline V gene encodes CDR1 SQVTM and CDR2 ANQGSEA. Trimming removed 3 bases at V and 1 base at J, with 9 bases between. The CDR3 loop is CSVDILVQETQYF. CDR3 in DNA: TGCAGCGTTGATATTTTAGTCCAAGAGACCCAGTACTTC.

The chain is built from TRBV18 and TRBJ1-5; TRBD1 matches at 12 bases. J gave up 7 bases and V 0 bases, and 1 base lay outside the gene matches. The CDR3 is made up of 15 amino acids. Germline V gene sequence: CDR1 KGHSH, CDR2 LQKENI. CDR3 nucleotide sequence: TGTGCCAGCTCACCACCCGGGACAGGGGGCCAGCCCCAGCATTTT. Translated: CASSPPGTGGQPQHF.

V is TRBV5-4 and J is TRBJ2-7; possible D gene TRBD1, 6 bases. Germline V gene data show CDR1 as SGHNT and CDR2 as YYREEE (reference sequence). The germline V and J ends were trimmed by 4 bases and 7 bases, with 12 bases remaining between them. The CDR3 totals 12 residues. This chain's CDR3 is CASSPQGLEQYF. The CDR3 DNA reads TGTGCCAGCAGCCCACAGGGTCTGGAGCAGTACTTC.

This chain joins TRBV28 and TRBJ2-7, with D possibly being TRBD2 (7 bases). The V and J ends lost 6 bases and 3 bases respectively, with 18 bases between them. Germline assignment: CDR1 MDHEN and CDR2 SYDVKM. The length of the CDR3 is 15 residues. The CDR3 reads CASSPGGGAGYEQYF. The CDR3 DNA follows: TGTGCCAGCAGCCCTGGAGGGGGGGCAGGCTACGAGCAGTACTTC. The whole variable domain, filled in from reference TRBV28 and TRBJ2-7, reads DVKVTQSSRYLVKRTGEKVFLECVQDMDHENMFWYRQDPGLGLRLIYFSYDVKMKEKGDIPEGYSVSREKKERFSLILESASTNQTSMYLCASSPGGGAGYEQYFGPGTRLTVT.

V gene TRBV7-9 combines with J gene TRBJ2-5; D gene unclear. From germline, CDR1 is SEHNR and CDR2 FQNEAQ (reference sequence). V was shortened by 3 bases and J by 5 bases, with 10 bases between the two germline ends. The CDR3 extends over 13 amino acids. The CDR3 coding sequence is TGTGCCAGCAGCTTCATGGGGTTGGAGACCCAGTACTTC. Residues: CASSFMGLETQYF.

The chain joins TRBV2 to TRBJ1-5, with D possibly being TRBD1 (5 bases). The germline gives CDR1 SNHLY, CDR2 FYNNEI. Trimming shortened V by 4 bases and J by 0 bases, and 7 bases separated the two germline ends. This CDR3 region has 14 residues. The CDR3 reads CASSGQLSNQPQHF. Here the CDR3 DNA reads TGTGCCAGCAGTGGACAGCTTAGCAATCAGCCCCAGCATTTT. Full variable domain (remainder filled in from reference TRBV2 and TRBJ1-5): EPEVTQTPSHQVTQMGQEVILRCVPISNHLYFYWYRQILGQKVEFLVSFYNNEISEKSEIFDDQFSVERPDGSNFTLKIRSTKLEDSAMYFCASSGQLSNQPQHFGDGTRLSIL.

V is TRBV19 and J is TRBJ1-2, with D maybe TRBD1 (5 bases). The CDR3 has 14 residues. Trimming pared 1 base from V and 9 bases from J, leaving 15 bases between. Germline V gives CDR1 LNHDA, CDR2 SQIVND (reference sequence). The CDR3 DNA follows: TGTGCCAGTAGTATAGTCGGCAGCGGGGGGAGCTACACCTTC. This codes for CASSIVGSGGSYTF.

In its sample, this clone was seen once. The V call is TRBV10-3, the J call TRBJ1-5, with D possibly being TRBD1 (5 bases). The V and J ends lost 3 bases and 6 bases respectively, with 12 bases between them. CDR3 length: 14 amino acids. Germline V gene sequence: CDR1 ENHRY, CDR2 SYGVKD. The CDR3 protein is CAISDPAGGQPQHF. The CDR3 DNA reads TGTGCCATCAGTGACCCTGCGGGGGGTCAGCCCCAGCATTTT.

In this sample, this clone turned up once. This chain links TRBV7-2 with TRBJ2-7; 8 bases line up with TRBD1. The CDR3 loop spans 14 amino acids. Germline CDR1 and CDR2: SGHTA and FQGNSA. Trimming removed 3 bases from V and 5 bases from J; junction bases left unmatched: 6. The CDR3 DNA follows: TGTGCCAGCAGCTTCGACAGGGGTCAGGACGAGCAGTACTTC. Translation gives CASSFDRGQDEQYF.

J is TRBJ1-5 and V is TRBV6-1; D perhaps matches TRBD1 (5 bases). The CDR3 has 14 amino acids. Germline V CDR1 and CDR2: MNHNS, SASEGT. V lost 7 bases and J 7 bases, leaving 17 bases between the germline ends. The CDR3 DNA is TGTGCCAGCATTCAAAGCAGGGAGTGGCAGCCCCAGCATTTT. Translated, it gives CASIQSREWQPQHF.

This chain uses TRBV28 with TRBJ1-3; no reliable D call. V shed 7 bases and J shed 0 bases, with 10 bases lying between them. This CDR3 is 14 amino acids long. Germline V gene data show CDR1 as MDHEN and CDR2 as SYDVKM. In DNA, the CDR3 is TGTGCCAGCAATATGGCCTACTCTGGAAACACCATATATTTT. Encoded protein: CASNMAYSGNTIYF.

This chain links TRBV5-4 with TRBJ2-5; 7 bases agree with TRBD2. The CDR3 has 19 amino acids. Germline CDR1 SGHNT, CDR2 YYREEE (reference sequence). V shed 3 bases, J shed 1 base, and the junction held 18 bases outside the gene matches. DNA of the CDR3: TGTGCCAGCAGCTCCAGGCGGGTACTCCAGCTAGCGGCCCAAGAGACCCAGTACTTC. Translating gives CASSSRRVLQLAAQETQYF.

V and J are TRBV18 and TRBJ1-4; D remains ambiguous. CDR1 and CDR2 from the germline V gene are KGHSH and LQKENI. The V end was cut by 0 bases, the J end by 7 bases, with 12 bases between. The CDR3 runs 15 residues. The CDR3 reads CASSPPMGISEKLFF. CDR3 coding DNA: TGTGCCAGCTCACCACCGATGGGTATCAGTGAAAAACTGTTTTTT.